Given below is one T cell receptor beta chain in context. Its antigen is unknown. One end of the junction varies from germline; a read error may be responsible. The data were taken from a study of Graves' ophthalmopathy and Graves' hyperthyroidism. Study-level points and caveats: Blood repertoires reportedly contained most expanded thyroid clonotypes above 0.001 frequency. Cross-validated, the 13-signature model showed 87.88%/81.08% sensitivity/specificity, and 80%/75% in the test set.

The CDR3 has 17 residues. CDR1 is MNHEY and CDR2 is SVGEGT in the germline V gene. Scientists amplified the TCR beta CDR3 regions from RNA transcripts. The first-round RT-PCR employed HTBI primers together with the Qiagen OneStep RT-PCR kit. A multiplex PCR was then performed as the second round. TCRdb re-called the multiplex PCR reads through MiXCR, storing one row per CDR3 protein. The table has a few hundred thousand distinct CDR3 sequences, approximately 18% seen once. Exclusion covered patients with other autoimmune diseases or uncontrolled infections (as well as pregnancy or lactation). This TCR came from an adult woman with stable Graves' hyperthyroidism. V and J are TRBV6-2 or TRBV6-3 and TRBJ2-4; TRBD1 might be the D (6 bases). The source material was peripheral blood. The CDR3 protein is CASSSPGLGAGKIIQYF. In DNA, the CDR3 is TGTGCCAGCAGCTCTCCCGGGTTGGGGGCAGGCAAAATCATTCAGTACTTC.